What follows describes a single TCR beta chain. Study processing details: Scientists estimated how many nucleated cells there were by amplifying reference gene primers. Profiling relied on immunoSEQ multiplex PCR, and the TCRdb table lists in-frame clones only, not all of them. The D gene and trimming were derived from the DNA, and the V and J assignments and clone size from that table. This sample has about 250,000 clones, with roughly 80% found just once. The data originate from a study of blood T cell repertoires in COVID-19. Overall study: Samples of COVID-19 (acute and convalescent) were obtained from the United States, Italy and Spain.

CDR3 length: 14 amino acids. Germline CDR1 reads KGHSH; CDR2 reads LQKENI. The V gene lost 1 base and the J gene lost 2 bases, with 8 bases spanning the gap. V gene TRBV18 combines with J gene TRBJ2-5; D uncertain. This clonotype was obtained from a man of 80 years or more with acute or convalescent COVID-19. Sequenced input: peripheral blood. The CDR3 DNA reads as TGTGCCAGCTCACCACTCAGAAGACAAGAGACCCAGTACTTC. This encodes CASSPLRRQETQYF.